Below, 8 T cell receptor beta chains from the same sample are listed, as sequenced in a study of blood T cell repertoires in COVID-19. TCRdb's table, derived via immunoSEQ multiplex PCR, lists solely in-frame clones and lacks some. Altogether about 170,000 clones are present, about 83% being singletons, with the ten largest covering 3.6%. The sequencing input was PBMCs or T cells enriched from blood (not recorded which). Every receptor here comes from a woman aged 45-65 years in a cohort exposed to, infected with or recovered from COVID-19 (not recorded which).

This sequence joins TRBV30 and TRBJ1-6, with D perhaps TRBD1 (6 bases). This CDR3 region has 13 residues. Germline V CDR1 and CDR2: GTSNPN, SVGIG (reference sequence). The V end lost 3 bases, the J end lost 8 bases, and 11 bases lay between the germline ends. CDR3 loop: CAWRGTSDSPLHF. DNA of the CDR3: TGTGCCTGGAGAGGGACATCGGATTCACCCCTCCACTTT.

In nucleotides, the CDR3 is TGTGCCAGCAGCGTAGCAGGGAAACCCCTCCACTTT. This sequence encodes CASSVAGKPLHF. This chain joins TRBV9 and TRBJ1-6; possibly TRBD1 for D (5 bases). CDR3 length equals 12 residues. V lost 0 bases and J lost 12, with 7 bases in between. The germline CDR1 and CDR2 sequences are SGDLS and YYNGEE.

At least ten counts were recorded for this clone. The rearrangement uses TRBV19 and TRBJ2-2; D is ambiguous. This CDR3 comprises 13 residues. Per the germline V gene, CDR1 is LNHDA and CDR2 is SQIVND (reference sequence). Between the trimmed V and J ends, which lost 1 base and 9 bases, there was a span of 9 bases. CDR3 protein: CASSIAWARELFF. DNA for the CDR3: TGTGCCAGTAGTATAGCGTGGGCGCGGGAGCTGTTTTTT.

This clone has more than one count but fewer than ten. The V call is TRBV6-6, the J call TRBJ2-1; 7 bases fit TRBD2. V shed 7 bases and J 6 bases; nucleotides not matched to a gene: 15. The CDR3 has 16 amino acids. Germline CDR1 and CDR2: MNHNY and SVGAGI (reference sequence). The CDR3 here is CASTPEGGRGSNEQFF. CDR3 in DNA: TGTGCCAGCACCCCAGAAGGCGGGAGAGGATCCAATGAGCAGTTCTTC.

V gene TRBV13 combines with J gene TRBJ2-7, with D possibly being TRBD2 (6 bases). There are 17 residues in the CDR3. Trimming cost V 0 bases and J 7 bases, with 22 bases left between them. Looked up from germline, CDR1 is PRHDT and CDR2 is FYEKMQ (reference sequence). In DNA form, the CDR3 reads TGTGCCAGCAGCTTAGGCGTGGGGCGGGACCCACTAAGGGAGCAGTACTTC. Translated: CASSLGVGRDPLREQYF.

The chain is built from TRBV5-8 and TRBJ2-5; 14 bases agree with TRBD2. In germline, CDR1 is SGHTS, CDR2 YDEGEE. There are 15 residues in the CDR3. After removal of 4 bases from V and 8 bases from J, the junction contained 7 bases not matched to a gene. As DNA, the CDR3 is TGTGCCAGCAGCCCCGGGACTAGCGGGAGTCAAACCCAGTACTTC. It encodes CASSPGTSGSQTQYF.

The chain is built from TRBV27 and TRBJ2-7, with a tentative D call TRBD2 (6 bases). The germline V and J ends were trimmed by 8 bases and 4 bases, with 12 bases remaining between them. In germline, CDR1 is MNHEY, CDR2 SMNVEV (reference sequence). This CDR3 comprises 12 residues. The CDR3 DNA sequence: TGTGCCAGCGCCTCTAGCGAGTACGAGCAGTACTTC. Translated, it gives CASASSEYEQYF.

The genes are TRBV7-9 and TRBJ1-1; TRBD1 is a possible D gene (6 bases). V lost 0 bases, J lost 5 bases, and 10 bases lay in between. This CDR3 comprises 14 residues. Germline V gene sequence: CDR1 SEHNR, CDR2 FQNEAQ (reference sequence). DNA for the CDR3: TGTGCCAGCAGCTTAGCGCTTCAGGGGACTGAAGCTTTCTTT. This encodes CASSLALQGTEAFF.